These 3 T cell receptor beta chains share one sample of origin, sequenced in a study of blood T cell repertoires in COVID-19. Repertoires were generated with immunoSEQ multiplex PCR, while TCRdb's copy carries only in-frame clones and drops some. The profile covers around 99,000 clones, with about four fifths appearing a single time and around a sixth taken by the ten largest. Input material: peripheral blood. Receptors originate from an elderly woman with active or convalescent COVID-19.

The rearrangement joins TRBV6-5 to TRBJ1-1, with 8 nucleotides matching TRBD1. V trimming: 10 bases; J trimming: 4 bases; junction bases outside the gene matches: 14. Germline values: CDR1 MNHEY, CDR2 SVGAGI. This CDR3 region has 15 residues. This CDR3 is CATLSDRAWVTEAFF. DNA of the CDR3: TGTGCCACGTTATCGGACAGGGCGTGGGTCACTGAAGCTTTCTTT.

The rearrangement joins TRBV5-1 to TRBJ1-1; 8 bases align to TRBD1. The CDR3 covers 13 residues. V lost 4 bases to trimming and J lost 13 bases; unmatched junction nucleotides: 12. The germline V gene has CDR1 SGHRS and CDR2 YFSETQ. DNA for the CDR3: TGCGCCAGCAGCACACTATCGACAGGGGAGGTTTTCTTT. Translated: CASSTLSTGEVFF. The full variable domain, its missing parts supplied by reference TRBV5-1 and TRBJ1-1, is KAGVTQTPRYLIKTRGQQVTLSCSPISGHRSVSWYQQTPGQGLQFLFEYFSETQRNKGNFPGRFSGRQFSNSRSEMNVSTLELGDSALYLCASSTLSTGEVFFGQGTRLTVV.

The J gene is TRBJ2-3, the V gene TRBV6-5; TRBD2 agrees at 10 bases. The junction had 3 bases not matched to a gene; V was cut back by 5 bases and J by 4 bases. Germline lookup yields CDR1 MNHEY and CDR2 SVGAGI. The CDR3 has 14 residues. The CDR3 here is CASSSGRAADTQYF. The CDR3, as DNA: TGTGCCAGCAGTAGCGGGAGGGCCGCAGATACGCAGTATTTT.